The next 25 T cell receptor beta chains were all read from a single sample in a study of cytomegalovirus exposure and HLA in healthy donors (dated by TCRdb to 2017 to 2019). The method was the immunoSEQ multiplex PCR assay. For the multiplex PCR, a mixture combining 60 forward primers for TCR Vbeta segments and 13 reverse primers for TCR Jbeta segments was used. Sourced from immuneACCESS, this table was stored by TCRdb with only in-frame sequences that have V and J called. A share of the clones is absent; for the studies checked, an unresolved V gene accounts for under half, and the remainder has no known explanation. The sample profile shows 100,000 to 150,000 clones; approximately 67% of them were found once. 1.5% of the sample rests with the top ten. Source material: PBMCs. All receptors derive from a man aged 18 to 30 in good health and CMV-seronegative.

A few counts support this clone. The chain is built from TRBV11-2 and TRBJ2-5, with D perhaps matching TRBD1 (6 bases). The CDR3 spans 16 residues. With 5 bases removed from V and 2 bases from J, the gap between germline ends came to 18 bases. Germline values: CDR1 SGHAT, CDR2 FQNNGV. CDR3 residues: CASSRRLGTIQETQYF. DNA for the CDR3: TGTGCCAGCAGCCGGAGGCTTGGGACAATACAAGAGACCCAGTACTTC.

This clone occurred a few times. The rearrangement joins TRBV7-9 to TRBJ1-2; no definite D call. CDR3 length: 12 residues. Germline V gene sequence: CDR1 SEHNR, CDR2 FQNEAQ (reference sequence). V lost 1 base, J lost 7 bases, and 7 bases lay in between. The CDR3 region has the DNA TGTGCCAGCAGCTTAGATCACTTTGGCTACACCTTC. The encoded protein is CASSLDHFGYTF.

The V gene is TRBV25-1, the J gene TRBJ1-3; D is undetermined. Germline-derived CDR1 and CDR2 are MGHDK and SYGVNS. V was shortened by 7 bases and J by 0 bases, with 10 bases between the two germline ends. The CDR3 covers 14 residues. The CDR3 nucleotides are TGTGCCAGCAATTGTATTCCCTCTGGAAACACCATATATTTT. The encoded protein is CASNCIPSGNTIYF.

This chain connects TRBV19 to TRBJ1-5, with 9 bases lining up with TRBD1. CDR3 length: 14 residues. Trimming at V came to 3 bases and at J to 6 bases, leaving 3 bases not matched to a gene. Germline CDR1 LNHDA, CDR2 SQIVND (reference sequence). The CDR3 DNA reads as TGTGCCAGTAGTATGGGACAGGGAGGTCAGCCCCAGCATTTT. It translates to CASSMGQGGQPQHF. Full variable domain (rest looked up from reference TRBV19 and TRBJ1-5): DGGITQSPKYLFRKEGQNVTLSCEQNLNHDAMYWYRQDPGQGLRLIYYSQIVNDFQKGDIAEGYSVSREKKESFPLTVTSAQKNPTAFYLCASSMGQGGQPQHFGDGTRLSIL.

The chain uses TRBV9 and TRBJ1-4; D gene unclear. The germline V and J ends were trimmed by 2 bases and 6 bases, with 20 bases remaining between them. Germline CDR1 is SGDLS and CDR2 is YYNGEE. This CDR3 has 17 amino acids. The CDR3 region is CASSVSPTKSRDEKLFF. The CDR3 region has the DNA TGTGCCAGCAGCGTTTCACCTACTAAAAGCCGTGATGAAAAACTGTTTTTT.

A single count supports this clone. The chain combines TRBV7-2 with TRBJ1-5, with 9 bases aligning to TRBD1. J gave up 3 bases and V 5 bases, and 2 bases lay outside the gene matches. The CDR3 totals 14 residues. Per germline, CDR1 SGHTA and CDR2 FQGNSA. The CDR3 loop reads CASSRDRANQPQHF. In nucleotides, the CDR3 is TGTGCCAGCAGCAGGGACAGGGCCAATCAGCCCCAGCATTTT.

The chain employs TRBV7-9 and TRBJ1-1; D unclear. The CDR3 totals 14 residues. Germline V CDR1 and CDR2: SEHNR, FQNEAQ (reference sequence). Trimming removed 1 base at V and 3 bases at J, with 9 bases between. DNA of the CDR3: TGTGCCAGCAGCTTAGGTCTAGGAGACACTGAAGCTTTCTTT. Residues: CASSLGLGDTEAFF.

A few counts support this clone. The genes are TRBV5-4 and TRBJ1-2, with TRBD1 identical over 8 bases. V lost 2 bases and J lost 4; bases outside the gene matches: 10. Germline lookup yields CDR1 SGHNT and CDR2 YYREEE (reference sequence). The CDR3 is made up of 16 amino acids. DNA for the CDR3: TGTGCCAGCAGCTTTTGGACAGGGAAGGGGAGCTATGGCTACACCTTC. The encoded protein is CASSFWTGKGSYGYTF.

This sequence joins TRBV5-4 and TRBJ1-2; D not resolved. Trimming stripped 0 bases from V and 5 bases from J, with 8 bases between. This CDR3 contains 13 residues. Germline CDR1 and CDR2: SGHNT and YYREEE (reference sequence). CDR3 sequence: CASSLVLEYGYTF. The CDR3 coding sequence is TGTGCCAGCAGCTTGGTTCTCGAGTATGGCTACACCTTC.

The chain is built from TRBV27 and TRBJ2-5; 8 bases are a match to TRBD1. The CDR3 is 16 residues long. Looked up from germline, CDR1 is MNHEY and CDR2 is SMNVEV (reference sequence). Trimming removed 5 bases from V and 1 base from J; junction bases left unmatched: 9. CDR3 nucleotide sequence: TGTGCCAGCAGTCGCAGCTCAGGGGGCGGCCAAGAGACCCAGTACTTC. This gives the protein CASSRSSGGGQETQYF.

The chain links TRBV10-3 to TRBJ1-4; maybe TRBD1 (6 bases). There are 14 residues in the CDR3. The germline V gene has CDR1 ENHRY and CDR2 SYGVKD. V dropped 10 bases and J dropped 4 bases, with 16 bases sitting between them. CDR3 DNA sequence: TGTGCCACCCGGGGAGGGGGTGTTAATGAAAAACTGTTTTTT. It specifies CATRGGGVNEKLFF.

CDR3 coding DNA: TGTGCCAGCCGAGCCCAGGGTCTACCCTACGAGCAGTACTTC. Translated, it gives CASRAQGLPYEQYF. The genes are TRBV6-5 and TRBJ2-7, with D possibly being TRBD1 (5 bases). V was trimmed by 8 bases and J by 2 bases, leaving 16 bases between them. Germline assignment: CDR1 MNHEY and CDR2 SVGAGI. CDR3 size: 14 residues.

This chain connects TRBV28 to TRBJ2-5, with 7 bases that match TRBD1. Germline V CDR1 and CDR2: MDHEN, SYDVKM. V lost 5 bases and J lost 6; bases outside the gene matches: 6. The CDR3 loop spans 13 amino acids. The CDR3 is CASSTGTVKTQYF. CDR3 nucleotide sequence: TGTGCCAGCAGTACCGGGACAGTAAAGACCCAGTACTTC.

The CDR3 spells CASSGSGQGMGNYGYTF. The CDR3 coding sequence is TGTGCCAGCAGCGGGTCGGGACAGGGGATGGGTAACTATGGCTACACCTTC. The genes are TRBV5-4 and TRBJ1-2; 10 bases map to TRBD1. CDR3 length equals 17 residues. CDR1 SGHNT and CDR2 YYREEE come from the germline V gene (reference sequence). V was pared by 4 bases and J by 1 base, with 10 bases of the junction left unmatched.

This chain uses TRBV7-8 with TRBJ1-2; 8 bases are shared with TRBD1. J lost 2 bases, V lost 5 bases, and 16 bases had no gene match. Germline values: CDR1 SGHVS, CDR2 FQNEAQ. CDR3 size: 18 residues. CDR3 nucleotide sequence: TGTGCCAGCAGCCCGCAGGCCAGGGGGCGCCCCAACAACTATGGCTACACCTTC. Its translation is CASSPQARGRPNNYGYTF. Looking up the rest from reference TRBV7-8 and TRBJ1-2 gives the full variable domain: GAGVSQSPRYKVAKRGQDVALRCDPISGHVSLFWYQQALGQGPEFLTYFQNEAQLDKSGLPSDRFFAERPEGSVSTLKIQRTQQEDSAVYLCASSPQARGRPNNYGYTFGSGTRLTVV.

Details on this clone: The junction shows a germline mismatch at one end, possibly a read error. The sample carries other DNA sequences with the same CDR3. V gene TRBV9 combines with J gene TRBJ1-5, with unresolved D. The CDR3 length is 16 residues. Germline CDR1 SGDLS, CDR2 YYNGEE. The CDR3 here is CASSVAGDNSNQPQHF. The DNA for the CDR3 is TGTGCCAGCAGCGTAGCGGGAGACAATAGCAATCAGCCCCAGCACTTT.

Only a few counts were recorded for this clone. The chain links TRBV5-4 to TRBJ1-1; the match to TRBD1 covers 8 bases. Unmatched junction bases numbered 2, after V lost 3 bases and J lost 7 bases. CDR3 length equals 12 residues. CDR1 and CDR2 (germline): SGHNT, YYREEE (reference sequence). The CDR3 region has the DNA TGTGCCAGCAGCTCAGGACAGGGTGAAGCTTTCTTT. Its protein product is CASSSGQGEAFF.

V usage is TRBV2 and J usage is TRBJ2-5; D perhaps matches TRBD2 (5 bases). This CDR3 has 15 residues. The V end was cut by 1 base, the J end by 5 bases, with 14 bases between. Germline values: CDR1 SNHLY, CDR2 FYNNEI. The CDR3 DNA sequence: TGTGCCAGCAGTGAAGAGGGCCGGGCGGGCGAGACCCAGTACTTC. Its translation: CASSEEGRAGETQYF.

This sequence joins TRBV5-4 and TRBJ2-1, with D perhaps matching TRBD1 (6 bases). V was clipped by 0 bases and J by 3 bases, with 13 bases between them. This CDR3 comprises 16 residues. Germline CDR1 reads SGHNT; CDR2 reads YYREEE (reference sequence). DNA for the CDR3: TGTGCCAGCAGCTTGGAGGGGCAGGGGCTCTACAATGAGCAGTTCTTC. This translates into CASSLEGQGLYNEQFF.

In DNA, the CDR3 is TGCGCCAGCAGCAAGGGACAGGAGCCTGGAAACACCATATATTTT. It yields the protein CASSKGQEPGNTIYF. The V and J genes are TRBV5-1 and TRBJ1-3; 8 positions match TRBD1. The CDR3 is 15 amino acids. Germline loops: CDR1 SGHRS, CDR2 YFSETQ. After removal of 4 bases from V and 2 bases from J, the junction contained 5 bases not matched to a gene.

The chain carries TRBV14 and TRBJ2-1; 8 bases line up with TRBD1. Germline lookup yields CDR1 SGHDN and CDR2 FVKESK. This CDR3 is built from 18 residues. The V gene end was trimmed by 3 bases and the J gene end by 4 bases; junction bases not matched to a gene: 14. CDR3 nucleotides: TGTGCCAGCAGCCACAGGGGGCGGAAGACTTACACTTACAATGAGCAGTTCTTC. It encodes CASSHRGRKTYTYNEQFF.

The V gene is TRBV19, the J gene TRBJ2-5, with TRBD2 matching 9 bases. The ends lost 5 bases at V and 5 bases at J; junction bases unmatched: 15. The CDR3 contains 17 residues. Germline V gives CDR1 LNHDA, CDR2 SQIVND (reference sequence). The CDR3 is CASSPGLLAGIRETQYF. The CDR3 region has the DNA TGTGCCAGTAGTCCCGGGCTTCTAGCGGGGATCCGGGAGACCCAGTACTTC.

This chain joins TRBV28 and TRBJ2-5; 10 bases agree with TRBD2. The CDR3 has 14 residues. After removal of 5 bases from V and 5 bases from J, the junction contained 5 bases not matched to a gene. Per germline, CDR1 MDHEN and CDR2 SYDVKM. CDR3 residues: CASSLSGGSETQYF. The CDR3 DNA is TGTGCCAGCAGTCTTAGCGGGGGGTCGGAGACCCAGTACTTC.

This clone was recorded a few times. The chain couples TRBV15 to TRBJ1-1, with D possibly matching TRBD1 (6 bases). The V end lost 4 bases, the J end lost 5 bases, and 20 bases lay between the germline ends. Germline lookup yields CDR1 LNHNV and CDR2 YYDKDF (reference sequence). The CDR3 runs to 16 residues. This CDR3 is CATSTPNMQGRTEAFF. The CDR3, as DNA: TGTGCCACCAGCACCCCCAACATGCAGGGGAGAACTGAAGCTTTCTTT.

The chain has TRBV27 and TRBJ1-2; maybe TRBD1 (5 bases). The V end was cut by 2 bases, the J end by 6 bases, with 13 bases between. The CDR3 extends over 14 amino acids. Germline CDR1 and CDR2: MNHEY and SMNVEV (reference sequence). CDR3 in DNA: TGTGCCAGCAGTTTAGATGCCAGGGTGGATGGCTACACCTTC. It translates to CASSLDARVDGYTF.